A single sample gave rise to the 10 T cell receptor beta chains below, sequenced in a study of cytomegalovirus exposure and HLA in healthy donors. The PCR ran on 60 Vbeta and 13 Jbeta primers. Here immunoSEQ multiplex PCR was the method, and the copy in TCRdb shows in-frame clones only, minus some. Of some 130,000 clones listed, 77% are singletons. What was sequenced was PBMCs. These TCRs come from a male donor in good health and CMV-seropositive.

The V gene is TRBV30, the J gene TRBJ1-2; D possibly corresponds to TRBD1 (5 bases). The CDR3 runs to 16 residues. CDR1 is GTSNPN and CDR2 is SVGIG in the germline V gene (reference sequence). Between the trimmed V and J ends, which lost 2 bases and 4 bases, there was a span of 20 bases. This chain's CDR3 is CAWSSNRLLQGYGYTF. CDR3 coding DNA: TGTGCCTGGAGTAGTAATCGTCTCCTTCAGGGCTATGGCTACACCTTC.

The V call is TRBV7-2, the J call TRBJ1-1; TRBD1 matches 9 bases. After removal of 5 bases from V and 8 bases from J, the junction contained 3 bases not matched to a gene. This CDR3 comprises 12 residues. Looked up from germline, CDR1 is SGHTA and CDR2 is FQGNSA. DNA of the CDR3: TGTGCCAGCAGCCCCGGACAGGGGGAAGCTTTCTTT. This translates into CASSPGQGEAFF.

The chain links TRBV9 to TRBJ2-1; a weak D match, TRBD1 (5 bases). The CDR3 runs to 16 residues. V was cut by 4 bases and J by 2 bases, with 16 bases left in between. CDR1 is SGDLS, CDR2 YYNGEE, per germline. The CDR3 DNA reads as TGTGCCAGCAGCCCCTCAGCAGGGTACCCCTACAATGAGCAGTTCTTC. This gives the protein CASSPSAGYPYNEQFF.

The chain couples TRBV6-5 to TRBJ1-1; TRBD1 matches 7 bases. Germline CDR1 MNHEY, CDR2 SVGAGI. This CDR3 has 14 residues. Trimming at V came to 5 bases and at J to 4 bases, leaving 7 bases not matched to a gene. CDR3 DNA sequence: TGTGCCAGCAGTGAAACAGGGGCCAGCACTGAAGCTTTCTTT. Protein product: CASSETGASTEAFF.

J is TRBJ1-1 and V is TRBV15; perhaps TRBD1 as D (6 bases). V was trimmed by 3 bases and J by 0 bases, leaving 14 bases between them. The CDR3 runs to 16 residues. Germline assignment: CDR1 LNHNV and CDR2 YYDKDF (reference sequence). The DNA of the CDR3 is TGTGCCACCAGCAGGGGGGCGGACAGCATGAACACTGAAGCTTTCTTT. Amino acid sequence: CATSRGADSMNTEAFF. Combining the CDR3 with reference TRBV15 and TRBJ1-1 gives the whole variable domain DAMVIQNPRYQVTQFGKPVTLSCSQTLNHNVMYWYQQKSSQAPKLLFHYYDKDFNNEADTPDNFQSRRPNTSFCFLDIRSPGLGDTAMYLCATSRGADSMNTEAFFGQGTRLTVV.

The V call is TRBV19, the J call TRBJ2-7, with 9 bases fitting TRBD2. Germline-derived CDR1 and CDR2 are LNHDA and SQIVND (reference sequence). V lost 1 base to trimming and J lost 5 bases; unmatched junction nucleotides: 6. This CDR3 is built from 15 residues. CDR3 nucleotide sequence: TGTGCCAGTAGTATAGTGGCGGGGGGGCGCCACGAGCAGTACTTC. This codes for CASSIVAGGRHEQYF.

This chain joins TRBV11-1 and TRBJ1-2, with D maybe TRBD1 (6 bases). The length of the CDR3 is 13 residues. Trimming left V 5 bases short and J 5 bases short, with 12 bases between. The germline V gene has CDR1 SGHAT and CDR2 FQDESV (reference sequence). CDR3 sequence: CASSHRAEYGYTF. The DNA of the CDR3 is TGTGCCAGCAGCCACAGGGCAGAGTATGGCTACACCTTC.

The chain links TRBV7-7 to TRBJ2-2; D is unclear. V was shortened by 5 bases and J by 2 bases, with 12 bases between the two germline ends. The V gene's germline CDR1 is SSHAT and CDR2 FNYEAQ (reference sequence). The CDR3 is 15 residues long. The CDR3 sequence: CASSLSRVNTGELFF. The CDR3 nucleotides are TGTGCCAGCAGCCTGTCTCGTGTCAACACCGGGGAGCTGTTTTTT. The full variable domain, completed using reference TRBV7-7 and TRBJ2-2, is GAGVSQSPRYKVTKRGQDVTLRCDPISSHATLYWYQQALGQGPEFLTYFNYEAQPDKSGLPSDRFSAERPEGSISTLTIQRTEQRDSAMYRCASSLSRVNTGELFFGEGSRLTVL.

This sequence joins TRBV7-3 and TRBJ2-7, with D perhaps TRBD1 (5 bases). Germline lookup yields CDR1 SGHTA and CDR2 FQGTGA. With 2 bases removed from V and 6 bases from J, the gap between germline ends came to 8 bases. The CDR3 extends over 12 amino acids. The CDR3: CASSLVRAEQYF. Written as DNA, the CDR3 is TGTGCCAGCAGCTTAGTCAGGGCCGAGCAGTACTTC.

The chain joins TRBV28 to TRBJ2-3; 8 positions match TRBD2. The CDR3 covers 14 residues. In germline, CDR1 is MDHEN, CDR2 SYDVKM. V gave up 5 bases and J gave up 2 bases; unmatched junction bases: 3. The CDR3 is CASSIAGYTDTQYF. The CDR3, as DNA: TGTGCCAGCAGTATAGCGGGATACACAGATACGCAGTATTTT.